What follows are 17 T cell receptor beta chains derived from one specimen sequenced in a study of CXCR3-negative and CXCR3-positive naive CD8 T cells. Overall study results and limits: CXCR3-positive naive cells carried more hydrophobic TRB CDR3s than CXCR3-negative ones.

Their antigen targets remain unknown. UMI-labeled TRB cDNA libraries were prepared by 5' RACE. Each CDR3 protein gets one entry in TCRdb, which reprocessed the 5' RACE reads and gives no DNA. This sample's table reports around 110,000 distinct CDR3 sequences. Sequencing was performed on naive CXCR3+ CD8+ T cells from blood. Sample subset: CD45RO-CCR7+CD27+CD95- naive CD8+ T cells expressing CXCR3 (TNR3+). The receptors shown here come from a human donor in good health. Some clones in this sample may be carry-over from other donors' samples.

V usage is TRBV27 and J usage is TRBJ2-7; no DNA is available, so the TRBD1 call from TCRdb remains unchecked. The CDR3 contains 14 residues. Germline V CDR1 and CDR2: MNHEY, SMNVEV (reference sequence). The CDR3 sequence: CASSGQGSSYEQYF.

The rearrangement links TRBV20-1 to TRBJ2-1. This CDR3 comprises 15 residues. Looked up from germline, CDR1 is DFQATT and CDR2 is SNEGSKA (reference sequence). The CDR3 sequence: CSARAGDSSYNEQFF.

CDR3 region: CASSHLRYNEQFF. The chain links TRBV14 to TRBJ2-1. The germline V gene has CDR1 SGHDN and CDR2 FVKESK. The CDR3 sequence is 13 residues long.

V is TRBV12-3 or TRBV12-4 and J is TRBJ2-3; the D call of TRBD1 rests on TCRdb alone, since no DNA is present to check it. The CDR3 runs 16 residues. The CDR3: CASSLGSGFRGDTQYF.

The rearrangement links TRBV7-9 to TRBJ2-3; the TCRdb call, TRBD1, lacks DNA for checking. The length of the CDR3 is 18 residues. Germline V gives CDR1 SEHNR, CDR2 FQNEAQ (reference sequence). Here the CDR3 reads CASSLSGGAGLSTDTQYF.

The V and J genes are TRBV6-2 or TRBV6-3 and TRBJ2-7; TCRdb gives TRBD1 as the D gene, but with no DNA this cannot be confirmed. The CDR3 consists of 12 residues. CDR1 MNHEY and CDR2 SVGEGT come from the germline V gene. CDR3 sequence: CASNHRGHEQYF.

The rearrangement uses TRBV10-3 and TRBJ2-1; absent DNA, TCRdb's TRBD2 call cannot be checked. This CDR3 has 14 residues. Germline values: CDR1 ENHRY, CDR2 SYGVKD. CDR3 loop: CAISESGGDNEQFF.

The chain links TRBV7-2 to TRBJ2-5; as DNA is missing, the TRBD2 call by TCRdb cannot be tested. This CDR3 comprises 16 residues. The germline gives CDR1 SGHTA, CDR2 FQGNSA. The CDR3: CASSLNLLAGQETQYF.

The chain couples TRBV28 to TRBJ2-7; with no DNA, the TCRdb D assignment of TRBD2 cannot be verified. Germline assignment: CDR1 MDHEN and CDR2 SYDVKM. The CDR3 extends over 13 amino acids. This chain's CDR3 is CAHGPPGGYEQYF.

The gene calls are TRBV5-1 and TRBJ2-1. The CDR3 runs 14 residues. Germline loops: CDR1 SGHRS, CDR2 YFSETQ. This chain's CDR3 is CASSLTGIYNEQFF.

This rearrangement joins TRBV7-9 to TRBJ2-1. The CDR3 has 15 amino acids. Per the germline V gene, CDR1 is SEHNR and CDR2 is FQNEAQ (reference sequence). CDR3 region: CASSFLIGGYNEQFF.

CDR3: CAWSTKWGQASLRDYEQYF. The rearrangement links TRBV30 to TRBJ2-7; TCRdb's D call of TRBD1 is untestable without DNA. CDR1 is GTSNPN, CDR2 SVGIG, per germline (reference sequence). The CDR3 is made up of 19 amino acids.

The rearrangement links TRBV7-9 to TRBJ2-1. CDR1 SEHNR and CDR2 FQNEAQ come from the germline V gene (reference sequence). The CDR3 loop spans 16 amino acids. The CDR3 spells CASRGFVDSSYNEQFF.

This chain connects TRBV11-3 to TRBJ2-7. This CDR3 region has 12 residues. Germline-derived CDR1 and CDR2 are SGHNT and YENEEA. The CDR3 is CASSAKSYEQYF.

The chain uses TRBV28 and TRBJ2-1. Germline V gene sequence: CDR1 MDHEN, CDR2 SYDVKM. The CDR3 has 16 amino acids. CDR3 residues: CASSLEWESSYNEQFF.

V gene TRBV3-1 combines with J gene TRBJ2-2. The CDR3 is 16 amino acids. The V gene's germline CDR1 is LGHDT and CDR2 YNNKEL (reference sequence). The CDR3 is CASSQLDSPNTGELFF.

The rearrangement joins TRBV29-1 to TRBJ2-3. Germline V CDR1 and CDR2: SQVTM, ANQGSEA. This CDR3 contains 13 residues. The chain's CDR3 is CSVEWMDTDTQYF.